The 24 T cell receptor beta chains below come from one sample, sequenced in a study of shared clonotypes between healthy human individuals. Clones were sequenced by immunoSEQ multiplex PCR, and TCRdb holds only the in-frame ones, with some missing. This sample has roughly 650,000 clones, with about 95% found just once. CD45RO-negative CD8 cells positively selected for CCR7 made up the naive population, which excluded terminally differentiated effector memory CD45RA+ cells. The sample was naive CD8+ T cells sorted from blood. The receptors shown here come from a woman aged 25 to 45 in good health.

This sequence joins TRBV2 and TRBJ2-5, with D maybe TRBD2 (6 bases). CDR3 length equals 14 residues. Trimming stripped 6 bases from V and 3 bases from J, with 14 bases between. Germline V lookup: CDR1 SNHLY, CDR2 FYNNEI. The CDR3 reads CASSVGLWEETQYF. In DNA form, the CDR3 reads TGTGCCAGCAGCGTCGGACTATGGGAAGAGACCCAGTACTTC.

The chain combines TRBV27 with TRBJ2-3; TRBD2 aligns across 13 bases. Germline-derived CDR1 and CDR2 are MNHEY and SMNVEV (reference sequence). The CDR3 contains 17 residues. J was trimmed by 1 base and V by 5 bases; bases with no gene match: 6. CDR3: CASSPETSGRRTDTQYF. As DNA, the CDR3 is TGTGCCAGCAGTCCCGAGACTAGCGGGAGGCGCACAGATACGCAGTATTTT.

The genes are TRBV10-2 and TRBJ2-5; TRBD2 might be the D (6 bases). The V gene's germline CDR1 is WSHSY and CDR2 SAAADI. Trimming pared 3 bases from V and 5 bases from J, leaving 10 bases between. The CDR3 has 13 amino acids. The DNA of the CDR3 is TGCGCCAGCAGTGACCGGGGGAAGGAGACCCAGTACTTC. Translating it yields CASSDRGKETQYF.

The chain is built from TRBV9 and TRBJ2-3; D ambiguous. CDR3 length equals 13 residues. V was trimmed by 3 bases and J by 6 bases, leaving 11 bases between them. Germline V gives CDR1 SGDLS, CDR2 YYNGEE. The CDR3 bases are TGTGCCAGCAGCGACCCAGGAAGTGATACGCAGTATTTT. This codes for CASSDPGSDTQYF.

The rearrangement uses TRBV15 and TRBJ2-1, with D perhaps TRBD2 (6 bases). CDR3 length: 14 amino acids. The V end lost 6 bases, the J end lost 4 bases, and 13 bases lay between the germline ends. Germline CDR1 is LNHNV and CDR2 is YYDKDF (reference sequence). CDR3 in DNA: TGTGCCACCAGTGGAGGGGACTCATACAATGAGCAGTTCTTC. It specifies CATSGGDSYNEQFF.

The genes are TRBV19 and TRBJ2-7; TRBD1 matches at 7 bases. Trimming took 5 bases from V and 4 from J; bases not matched to a gene: 11. The CDR3 loop spans 15 amino acids. Germline V gene sequence: CDR1 LNHDA, CDR2 SQIVND (reference sequence). CDR3 sequence: CASSQTGTVTYEQYF. DNA for the CDR3: TGTGCCAGTAGTCAAACCGGGACAGTGACGTACGAGCAGTACTTC.

This sequence joins TRBV10-3 and TRBJ1-3, with 9 nucleotides matching TRBD1. V was pared by 8 bases and J by 4 bases, with 6 bases of the junction left unmatched. Germline loops: CDR1 ENHRY, CDR2 SYGVKD. This CDR3 is built from 14 residues. CDR3 sequence: CAIAQGAYGNTIYF. CDR3 DNA sequence: TGTGCCATCGCACAGGGGGCTTACGGAAACACCATATATTTT.

V gene TRBV11-2 combines with J gene TRBJ2-7; no reliable D call. Trimming pared 10 bases from V and 3 bases from J, leaving 10 bases between. This CDR3 is built from 11 residues. Looked up from germline, CDR1 is SGHAT and CDR2 is FQNNGV. CDR3: CATEFLYEQYF. The CDR3 DNA reads TGTGCCACTGAGTTTCTCTACGAGCAGTACTTC.

V gene TRBV19 combines with J gene TRBJ1-2; 8 bases map to TRBD1. The length of the CDR3 is 13 residues. Germline trimming cut 4 bases from V and 6 bases from J; bases unmatched to any gene: 4. Germline CDR1 and CDR2: LNHDA and SQIVND (reference sequence). CDR3 sequence reads: CASSTGQGHGYTF. In DNA, the CDR3 is TGTGCCAGTAGTACCGGACAGGGCCATGGCTACACCTTC.

The V call is TRBV28, the J call TRBJ2-2; D gene unclear. V lost 6 bases and J lost 4, with 15 bases in between. CDR1 MDHEN and CDR2 SYDVKM come from the germline V gene. The length of the CDR3 is 15 residues. Here the CDR3 reads CASRFTPFGTGELFF. The DNA of the CDR3 is TGTGCCAGCAGATTCACCCCTTTCGGCACCGGGGAGCTGTTTTTT.

V and J are TRBV7-9 and TRBJ1-1; unclear D gene. V lost 4 bases and J 5 bases, leaving 14 bases between the germline ends. This CDR3 is built from 14 residues. In germline, CDR1 is SEHNR, CDR2 FQNEAQ (reference sequence). The CDR3 loop is CASSSDGLGTEAFF. The CDR3 DNA reads TGTGCCAGCAGCTCAGACGGCCTTGGGACTGAAGCTTTCTTT.

The genes are TRBV27 and TRBJ2-5; TRBD2 is a possible D gene (6 bases). CDR1 and CDR2 (germline): MNHEY, SMNVEV (reference sequence). V lost 7 bases, J lost 4 bases, and 19 bases lay in between. The CDR3 contains 15 residues. CDR3 protein: CASTEVGGPPETQYF. The DNA for the CDR3 is TGTGCCAGCACCGAAGTCGGGGGACCTCCAGAGACCCAGTACTTC.

The sample holds one count of this clone. V usage is TRBV5-5 and J usage is TRBJ2-7, with unresolved D. The CDR3 runs to 10 residues. V lost 1 base, J lost 5 bases, and 1 base lay in between. Germline V gives CDR1 SGHKS, CDR2 YYEKEE (reference sequence). This CDR3 is CASSLNEQYF. CDR3 bases: TGTGCCAGCAGCTTGAACGAGCAGTACTTC.

V and J are TRBV5-4 and TRBJ2-1, with D possibly TRBD2 on 6 matching bases. The V end lost 0 bases, the J end lost 9 bases, and 16 bases lay between the germline ends. Per germline, CDR1 SGHNT and CDR2 YYREEE (reference sequence). The CDR3 runs 15 residues. CDR3 region: CASSLASGWFGEQFF. CDR3 sequence (DNA): TGTGCCAGCAGCTTGGCCAGCGGGTGGTTCGGTGAGCAGTTCTTC.

V is TRBV11-2 and J is TRBJ2-7; D is unclear. The germline gives CDR1 SGHAT, CDR2 FQNNGV. V was pared by 4 bases and J by 3 bases, with 10 bases between. The CDR3 length is 13 residues. The CDR3 DNA is TGTGCCAGCAGCTCCGGTCTCCACTACGAGCAGTACTTC. This translates into CASSSGLHYEQYF.

J is TRBJ2-1 and V is TRBV19; 10 bases map to TRBD2. CDR1 LNHDA and CDR2 SQIVND come from the germline V gene (reference sequence). After removal of 3 bases from V and 10 bases from J, the junction contained 9 bases not matched to a gene. The CDR3 has 15 amino acids. The CDR3 DNA is TGTGCCAGTAGTATGGAGCGGGGGGGACGCGGGGAGCAGTTCTTC. Protein product: CASSMERGGRGEQFF.

The chain uses TRBV28 and TRBJ2-7; maybe TRBD1 (6 bases). Per germline, CDR1 MDHEN and CDR2 SYDVKM. The CDR3 runs 15 residues. V gave up 8 bases and J gave up 7 bases, with 24 bases separating them. This CDR3 reads CASLPQGNLGGEQYF. The CDR3, as DNA: TGTGCCAGCCTCCCACAGGGTAATTTAGGGGGAGAGCAGTACTTC.

V and J are TRBV15 and TRBJ2-5; 14 bases are a match to TRBD2. There are 15 residues in the CDR3. J was trimmed by 5 bases and V by 5 bases; bases with no gene match: 4. Germline V gene data show CDR1 as LNHNV and CDR2 as YYDKDF (reference sequence). The CDR3 region is CATSRGLAGEETQYF. As DNA, the CDR3 is TGTGCCACCAGCCGGGGACTAGCGGGAGAGGAGACCCAGTACTTC.

The genes are TRBV5-1 and TRBJ2-3; tentative D call: TRBD1 (5 bases). This CDR3 contains 13 residues. Trimming cost V 5 bases and J 3 bases, with 10 bases left between them. Looked up from germline, CDR1 is SGHRS and CDR2 is YFSETQ. CDR3 bases: TGCGCCAGCAGGGTTAGGGGTACAGATACGCAGTATTTT. It specifies CASRVRGTDTQYF.

The rearrangement uses TRBV19 and TRBJ2-2; TRBD2 is a possible D gene (6 bases). The CDR3 length is 16 residues. Germline assignment: CDR1 LNHDA and CDR2 SQIVND (reference sequence). V gave up 3 bases and J gave up 5 bases, with 16 bases separating them. Here the CDR3 DNA reads TGTGCCAGTAGTATTGTCGGCGGGACGGTGACCGGGGAGCTGTTTTTT. Its protein product is CASSIVGGTVTGELFF.

In the case of this clone: At one of its ends the junction is not consistent with the germline gene, which may arise from a read error. The genes are TRBV7-9 and TRBJ2-1; D is possibly TRBD2 (6 bases). Germline-derived CDR1 and CDR2 are SEHNR and FQNEAQ (reference sequence). The CDR3 spans 12 residues. The CDR3, as DNA: TGTGCCAGCAGATTAGGAGGGCGTGAGCAGTTCTTC. It specifies CASRLGGREQFF.

The rearrangement links TRBV27 to TRBJ2-1, with 13 bases aligning to TRBD2. Trimming at V came to 5 bases and at J to 6 bases, leaving 4 bases not matched to a gene. The germline V gene encodes CDR1 MNHEY and CDR2 SMNVEV (reference sequence). This CDR3 region has 15 residues. The CDR3 protein is CASSPLAGGLNEQFF. For the CDR3, the DNA is TGTGCCAGCAGTCCACTAGCGGGAGGGCTCAATGAGCAGTTCTTC.

This clone was counted a single time. V usage is TRBV7-8 and J usage is TRBJ2-7, with TRBD1 matching 8 bases. Germline CDR1 is SGHVS and CDR2 is FQNEAQ. The CDR3 extends over 17 amino acids. After removal of 0 bases from V and 2 bases from J, the junction contained 9 bases not matched to a gene. CDR3 nucleotides: TGTGCCAGCAGCTTAGCGGCCAGGGGGCCAGTCCCCTACGAGCAGTACTTC. It encodes CASSLAARGPVPYEQYF.

The chain recombines TRBV6-1 with TRBJ2-1; possible D gene TRBD2, 7 bases. The V gene's germline CDR1 is MNHNS and CDR2 SASEGT. The CDR3 spans 15 residues. V was trimmed by 3 bases and J by 5 bases, leaving 14 bases between them. This chain's CDR3 is CASSDERGGHNEQFF. CDR3 bases: TGTGCCAGCAGTGATGAAAGGGGGGGCCACAATGAGCAGTTCTTC.